Given below is one TCR beta chain in context. Original processing notes: Reference gene primer amplification gave nucleated cell count estimates. This table comes from immunoSEQ multiplex PCR, and its TCRdb copy is limited to in-frame clones, with some not included. For V, J and clone size, that table is used; D and trimming come from the DNA. This table has hundreds of thousands of clones, 86% appearing once. The data are from a study of blood T cell repertoires in COVID-19. Study-wide context: Sample material is recorded as cDNA or gDNA derived from T cells, B-cell-depleted T cells, or PBMCs.

The CDR3 consists of 12 residues. V lost 3 bases and J lost 4, with 9 bases in between. CDR1 SQVTM and CDR2 ANQGSEA come from the germline V gene. All enrollees were about 18 to 100 years old and from roughly 26 US areas. The V call is TRBV29-1, the J call TRBJ1-2; weak D call: TRBD1 (5 bases). This TCR was sampled from a woman aged 45-65 years in a cohort exposed to, infected with or recovered from COVID-19 (not recorded which). Sample: PBMCs or T cells enriched from blood (not recorded which). The CDR3 DNA reads TGCAGCGTTGAGGGGCGCGGCTATGGCTACACCTTC. It yields the protein CSVEGRGYGYTF. Combining the CDR3 with reference TRBV29-1 and TRBJ1-2 gives the whole variable domain SAVISQKPSRDICQRGTSLTIQCQVDSQVTMMFWYRQQPGQSLTLIATANQGSEATYESGFVIDKFPISRPNLTFSTLTVSNMSPEDSSIYLCSVEGRGYGYTFGSGTRLTVV.